A single sample gave rise to the 7 T cell receptor beta chains below, sequenced in a study of CD8+ T cells in alopecia areata. Following extraction, RNA underwent reverse transcription to cDNA, which served as the sequencing template. Measured with immunoSEQ multiplex PCR; TCRdb has only the in-frame clones, and not every one. In the table there are about 210,000 clones, under 70% of which are singletons. As to treatment: oral pan-JAK inhibitor, 5-10 mg twice daily. The sequencing here drew on CD4+ T cells sorted from blood, taken at week 4, from a patient treated with tofacitinib. The receptors here all came from a human donor with alopecia areata.

Only a few counts were recorded for this clone. The CDR3 coding sequence is TGCGCCAGCAGTCTCCGATCCCTCTGGGGGGCCAACGTCCTGACTTTC. Residues: CASSLRSLWGANVLTF. The chain links TRBV23-1 to TRBJ2-6; D gene uncertain. TRBV23-1 is annotated as an ORF whose role is uncertain. Trimming removed 4 bases at V and 4 bases at J, with 14 bases between. The CDR3 length is 16 residues.

This clone has a single count. V is TRBV27 and J is TRBJ1-1; D remains ambiguous. This CDR3 contains 14 residues. CDR1 is MNHEY, CDR2 SMNVEV, per germline (reference sequence). V gave up 3 bases and J gave up 3 bases, with 11 bases separating them. CDR3 region: CASSLRQEYTEAFF. The CDR3 region has the DNA TGTGCCAGCAGTTTGAGACAAGAGTACACTGAAGCTTTCTTT.

The CDR3 nucleotides read TGCAGCGTCGCTATTAACACAGGGGGCAATGGCTACACCTTC. This translates into CSVAINTGGNGYTF. V gene TRBV29-1 combines with J gene TRBJ1-2, with 9 positions matching TRBD1. The germline V gene has CDR1 SQVTM and CDR2 ANQGSEA. CDR3 length: 14 amino acids. V lost 6 bases to trimming and J lost 6 bases; unmatched junction nucleotides: 11.

The chain links TRBV4-3 to TRBJ1-2, with D maybe TRBD1 (5 bases). The V end was cut by 0 bases, the J end by 6 bases, with 14 bases between. The CDR3 covers 15 residues. In germline, CDR1 is LGHNA, CDR2 YSLEER. The CDR3 sequence: CASSQDLGGSNGYTF. The CDR3 DNA follows: TGCGCCAGCAGCCAAGATCTTGGGGGTAGTAATGGCTACACCTTC.

The V gene is TRBV6-5, the J gene TRBJ1-5; TRBD1 is a possible D gene (6 bases). The germline V gene has CDR1 MNHEY and CDR2 SVGAGI. V dropped 6 bases and J dropped 4 bases, with 13 bases sitting between them. The CDR3 has 14 residues. CDR3 sequence (DNA): TGTGCCAGCAGCTCCTATCAGGGGAATCAGCCCCAGCATTTT. This codes for CASSSYQGNQPQHF.

This clone was detected once. The chain uses TRBV25-1 and TRBJ2-7; D ambiguous. This CDR3 has 13 amino acids. Trimming took off 4 bases at V and 0 bases at J, with 7 bases between the two ends. Germline CDR1 MGHDK, CDR2 SYGVNS. The CDR3 loop is CASSVGSSYEQYF. In DNA form, the CDR3 reads TGTGCCAGCAGTGTCGGCTCCTCCTACGAGCAGTACTTC.

The chain employs TRBV7-8 and TRBJ2-7; D tentatively reads TRBD1 or TRBD2 (5 bases each). V gave up 0 bases and J gave up 3 bases, with 12 bases separating them. Germline loops: CDR1 SGHVS, CDR2 FQNEAQ. The CDR3 has 15 amino acids. CDR3 region: CASSLALGGNYEQYF. CDR3 DNA sequence: TGTGCCAGCAGCTTAGCGCTTGGGGGAAACTACGAGCAGTACTTC.